This entry is about one T cell receptor (beta chain). Its antigen remains unknown. These data are taken from a study of beta chain features in type 1 diabetes. Overall study results and limits: Patients with Type 1 diabetes showed moderately but significantly shorter TCRB CDR3s in all four CD4+ subsets.

Germline lookup yields CDR1 SGDLS and CDR2 YYNGEE. The CDR3 totals 15 residues. V shed 4 bases and J shed 4 bases, with 16 bases lying between them. The authors reverse transcribed all of the isolated RNA, so sequencing captured expressed TCRB transcripts. The data were produced by immunoSEQ multiplex PCR, yet TCRdb's version contains in-frame clones alone and is incomplete. The profile covers 630,000 or so clones, with around an eighth appearing a single time and approximately 0.039% taken by the ten largest. This clonotype was obtained from a man aged 18-30 years with type 1 diabetes. The rearrangement uses TRBV9 and TRBJ2-3; D may be TRBD1 or TRBD2 (6 bases each). Sequencing was done on a sample of naive CD4+ T cells from blood. The CDR3 bases are TGTGCCAGCAGCCTCAGACAGGCGGGGTCAGATACGCAGTATTTT. Protein product: CASSLRQAGSDTQYF.